The clone carrying this TCR beta chain was seen a handful of times. CDR3 length: 14 residues. CDR1 MNHEY and CDR2 SMNVEV come from the germline V gene (reference sequence). V shed 7 bases, J shed 5 bases, and the junction held 9 bases outside the gene matches. These data come from a study of human T cells and chemical hapten exposure. Stated time point: patch test 2, 6 weeks after DPC sensitization. Treatment denoted: therapeutic diphenylcyclopropenone sensitization with weekly scalp DPC. Per the authors' pipeline: Counting gave a median of 95,638 TCRs per sample, with values ranging from about 20,000 to 750,000. One entry per CDR3 protein, called by TCRdb with MiXCR from the RACE reads. None of the V and J calls come from the authors' own analysis; TCRdb made them. Of 350,000 to 400,000 distinct CDR3 sequences listed, about 6.9% are singletons.

Sequences were derived from whole blood, sampled in connection with sensitization to the hapten diphenylcyclopropenone (DPC). The V call is TRBV27, the J call TRBJ2-7, with 9 positions matching TRBD1. The receptor's source is a woman aged 18 to 35 with alopecia areata. Some clones in this sample may be carry-over from other donors' samples. CDR3 amino acids: CASTPGTGQNEQYF. The CDR3 DNA follows: TGTGCCAGCACCCCCGGGACAGGGCAAAACGAGCAGTACTTC.